A single sample gave rise to the 30 T cell receptor beta chains below, sequenced in a study of cytomegalovirus exposure and HLA in healthy donors. It was with 60 Vbeta and 13 Jbeta primers that the PCR ran. The data were produced by immunoSEQ multiplex PCR, yet TCRdb's version contains in-frame clones alone and is incomplete. The data hold 150,000 to 200,000 clones, with approximately 59% observed a single time. The source material was PBMCs. The receptors stem from a man in his forties in good health and CMV-seronegative.

This clone was observed a single time. J is TRBJ1-2 and V is TRBV28; 8 nucleotides agree with TRBD1. The CDR3 consists of 13 residues. Per germline, CDR1 MDHEN and CDR2 SYDVKM. V dropped 6 bases and J dropped 7; count of bases not matched to a gene: 7. The CDR3 DNA reads TGTGCCAGCAGATTGGACAGGGAGATTGGCTACACCTTC. This codes for CASRLDREIGYTF.

The chain uses TRBV9 and TRBJ2-5, with D perhaps TRBD1 (6 bases). V was clipped by 9 bases and J by 0 bases, with 21 bases between them. The CDR3 has 16 residues. Germline V gene lookup returns CDR1 SGDLS and CDR2 YYNGEE. The CDR3 here is CATYPQGGPYQETQYF. DNA of the CDR3: TGTGCCACCTACCCACAGGGCGGACCTTACCAAGAGACCCAGTACTTC.

This chain connects TRBV4-2 to TRBJ2-5; perhaps TRBD1 as D (5 bases). Germline V gives CDR1 LGHNA, CDR2 YNFKEQ. This CDR3 contains 15 residues. The V gene lost 1 base and the J gene lost 2 bases, with 11 bases spanning the gap. CDR3 bases: TGTGCCAGCAGCCAAGGTACTGGGGCTCAAGAGACCCAGTACTTC. Its translation: CASSQGTGAQETQYF.

The chain uses TRBV6-1 and TRBJ2-3; TRBD2 matches at 14 bases. J gave up 0 bases and V 4 bases, and 6 bases lay outside the gene matches. The CDR3 is 18 residues long. Germline V gene data show CDR1 as MNHNS and CDR2 as SASEGT. CDR3 residues: CASSATGLAGGSTDTQYF. In nucleotides, the CDR3 is TGTGCCAGCAGTGCAACCGGACTAGCGGGGGGTAGCACAGATACGCAGTATTTT.

This chain joins TRBV28 and TRBJ1-4; 7 bases are a match to TRBD1. The CDR3 runs to 15 residues. Germline assignment: CDR1 MDHEN and CDR2 SYDVKM. Germline trimming cut 8 bases from V and 7 bases from J; bases unmatched to any gene: 13. This CDR3 reads CASGTYRGLGEKLFF. The CDR3 DNA reads as TGTGCCAGCGGTACATACAGGGGTTTGGGTGAAAAACTGTTTTTT.

The sample holds one count of this clone. The chain recombines TRBV7-8 with TRBJ2-7; TRBD1 matches 9 bases. The V gene's germline CDR1 is SGHVS and CDR2 FQNEAQ. The J segment lost 5 bases and the V segment lost 3 bases, leaving 2 bases of the junction unmatched. The CDR3 runs to 13 residues. CDR3 loop: CASSLDRGDEQYF. DNA for the CDR3: TGTGCCAGCAGCTTGGACAGGGGCGACGAGCAGTACTTC. The full variable domain, in which reference TRBV7-8 and TRBJ2-7 provide the parts outside the CDR3, is GAGVSQSPRYKVAKRGQDVALRCDPISGHVSLFWYQQALGQGPEFLTYFQNEAQLDKSGLPSDRFFAERPEGSVSTLKIQRTQQEDSAVYLCASSLDRGDEQYFGPGTRLTVT.

This clone was recorded a few times. The chain has TRBV7-2 and TRBJ1-1; D is perhaps TRBD1 (5 bases). The CDR3 has 15 amino acids. Germline loops: CDR1 SGHTA, CDR2 FQGNSA. V lost 4 bases and J 11 bases, leaving 23 bases between the germline ends. In nucleotides, the CDR3 is TGTGCCAGCAGCTGGGGAGGAGGGGCCCCTGGATGGGCTTTCTTT. Protein sequence: CASSWGGGAPGWAFF.

This clone was picked up a small number of times. The gene calls are TRBV25-1 and TRBJ1-2, with D perhaps matching TRBD1 (5 bases). This CDR3 spans 17 amino acids. Germline values: CDR1 MGHDK, CDR2 SYGVNS. V dropped 4 bases and J dropped 7 bases, with 25 bases sitting between them. Written as DNA, the CDR3 is TGTGCCAGCAGTGGCCCCTTGGGGCACAGCCCAATACGTGGCTACACCTTC. Protein sequence: CASSGPLGHSPIRGYTF.

In its sample, this clone was seen a few times. This rearrangement joins TRBV11-2 to TRBJ1-1, with D unclear. The V end lost 0 bases, the J end lost 2 bases, and 7 bases lay between the germline ends. CDR1 is SGHAT, CDR2 FQNNGV, per germline. There are 14 residues in the CDR3. The CDR3 is CASSLDWTNTEAFF. CDR3 DNA sequence: TGTGCCAGCAGCTTAGATTGGACTAACACTGAAGCTTTCTTT.

The rearrangement links TRBV7-2 to TRBJ2-7; TRBD2 matches 9 bases. CDR3 size: 17 residues. V was pared by 6 bases and J by 6 bases, with 18 bases of the junction left unmatched. Germline CDR1 is SGHTA and CDR2 is FQGNSA. The CDR3 sequence: CASSPFDLSGSSREQYF. CDR3 nucleotides: TGTGCCAGCAGTCCTTTCGACCTTAGCGGGAGTTCGCGCGAGCAGTACTTC.

This clone appeared a few times. The V gene is TRBV4-2, the J gene TRBJ1-2; no definite D call. V was pared by 1 base and J by 0 bases, with 12 bases between. Germline V gene sequence: CDR1 LGHNA, CDR2 YNFKEQ. The CDR3 spans 16 residues. This CDR3 reads CASSQAQALANYGYTF. CDR3 nucleotides: TGTGCCAGCAGCCAAGCTCAGGCCTTAGCTAACTATGGCTACACCTTC.

The chain joins TRBV2 to TRBJ2-5, with 7 bases matching TRBD2. In germline, CDR1 is SNHLY, CDR2 FYNNEI. The CDR3 has 14 amino acids. The V and J ends lost 8 bases and 4 bases, in that order; junction bases with no gene match: 10. CDR3 in DNA: TGTGCCAGCGGGGGTGGGGGGGTGGGAGAGACCCAGTACTTC. This gives the protein CASGGGGVGETQYF.

Notes on this clone: Other DNA sequences within the sample encode an identical CDR3. The chain recombines TRBV30 with TRBJ2-7, with a tentative D call TRBD2 (6 bases). CDR3 size: 14 residues. V lost 0 bases to trimming and J lost 4 bases, with 13 bases between them. Germline V lookup: CDR1 GTSNPN, CDR2 SVGIG (reference sequence). CDR3 in DNA: TGTGCCTGGAGTGTGGGCGGGACTGGGTACGAGCAGTACTTC. It specifies CAWSVGGTGYEQYF.

This clone was seen a few times. This chain connects TRBV6-1 to TRBJ1-4, with TRBD1 matching 10 bases. The CDR3 totals 16 residues. Germline lookup yields CDR1 MNHNS and CDR2 SASEGT. V shed 0 bases, J shed 8 bases, and the junction held 6 bases outside the gene matches. In DNA form, the CDR3 reads TGTGCCAGCAGTGAAGCGGCGGGACAGGGGACAGAAAAACTGTTTTTT. Its translation is CASSEAAGQGTEKLFF.

This clone was recorded a few times. The rearrangement links TRBV19 to TRBJ2-4, with 8 bases matching TRBD1. The CDR3 covers 14 residues. The junction had 7 bases not matched to a gene; V was cut back by 9 bases and J by 3 bases. CDR1 LNHDA and CDR2 SQIVND come from the germline V gene (reference sequence). The CDR3 loop reads CASRQGFGKNIQYF. CDR3 bases: TGTGCCAGCAGACAGGGGTTTGGCAAAAACATTCAGTACTTC.

This chain joins TRBV7-9 and TRBJ2-7; weak D call: TRBD2 (5 bases). Germline V lookup: CDR1 SEHNR, CDR2 FQNEAQ (reference sequence). The length of the CDR3 is 15 residues. V was pared by 2 bases and J by 2 bases, with 13 bases between. For the CDR3, the DNA is TGTGCCAGCAGCTTATGGCTAGCTTTCACCTACGAGCAGTACTTC. Amino acid sequence: CASSLWLAFTYEQYF.

V usage is TRBV5-4 and J usage is TRBJ2-7; 7 bases line up with TRBD2. CDR3 length equals 14 residues. The V gene end was trimmed by 4 bases and the J gene end by 5 bases; junction bases not matched to a gene: 9. In germline, CDR1 is SGHNT, CDR2 YYREEE (reference sequence). This CDR3 reads CASSPTGGSNEQYF. DNA for the CDR3: TGTGCCAGCAGCCCCACCGGGGGGAGTAACGAGCAGTACTTC.

V usage is TRBV19 and J usage is TRBJ2-5; D gene uncertain. The CDR3 sequence is 13 residues long. The V end was cut by 6 bases, the J end by 2 bases, with 10 bases between. Germline values: CDR1 LNHDA, CDR2 SQIVND (reference sequence). The CDR3: CASSLVGQETQYF. CDR3 nucleotides: TGTGCCAGTAGCTTGGTCGGGCAAGAGACCCAGTACTTC. The whole variable domain, remainder taken from reference TRBV19 and TRBJ2-5, is DGGITQSPKYLFRKEGQNVTLSCEQNLNHDAMYWYRQDPGQGLRLIYYSQIVNDFQKGDIAEGYSVSREKKESFPLTVTSAQKNPTAFYLCASSLVGQETQYFGPGTRLLVL.

The gene calls are TRBV4-1 and TRBJ2-1, with 7 positions matching TRBD2. Germline V lookup: CDR1 MGHRA, CDR2 YSYEKL. The CDR3 is 17 residues long. Trimming removed 0 bases from V and 0 bases from J; junction bases left unmatched: 5. As DNA, the CDR3 is TGCGCCAGCAGCCAAGATGGAAGCGGGACCTCCTACAATGAGCAGTTCTTC. Amino acids: CASSQDGSGTSYNEQFF.

This clone was found once. The V and J genes are TRBV6-6 and TRBJ2-7; 8 nucleotides align to TRBD1. CDR1 MNHNY and CDR2 SVGAGI come from the germline V gene (reference sequence). V lost 6 bases and J lost 4; bases outside the gene matches: 5. This CDR3 comprises 13 residues. CDR3 in amino acids: CASRNTGGYEQYF. CDR3 coding DNA: TGTGCCAGCAGAAACACAGGGGGGTACGAGCAGTACTTC.

This clone has only one observation. The chain recombines TRBV6-5 with TRBJ2-4; possibly TRBD2 for D (5 bases). Germline V gene data show CDR1 as MNHEY and CDR2 as SVGAGI. The CDR3 is 13 residues long. Trimming cost V 7 bases and J 0 bases, with 7 bases left between them. CDR3 bases: TGTGCCAGCAAGGACTTAGCCAAAAACATTCAGTACTTC. This sequence encodes CASKDLAKNIQYF.

The chain combines TRBV9 with TRBJ2-2; possible D gene TRBD2, 5 bases. Germline values: CDR1 SGDLS, CDR2 YYNGEE. With 0 bases removed from V and 4 bases from J, the gap between germline ends came to 19 bases. The CDR3 contains 18 residues. The CDR3 protein is CASSVEPPGSRITGELFF. As DNA, the CDR3 is TGTGCCAGCAGCGTAGAACCCCCGGGATCCAGGATCACCGGGGAGCTGTTTTTT.

The CDR3 coding sequence is TGCGCCAGCAGAAAGGGGGCTGAGGGTCCCTACGAGCAGTACTTC. It is translated as CASRKGAEGPYEQYF. The J gene is TRBJ2-5, the V gene TRBV5-1, with 7 bases that match TRBD1. With the DNA end fitting TRBJ2-7 better, the J assignment may be wrong. Germline CDR1 and CDR2: SGHRS and YFSETQ. The CDR3 loop spans 15 amino acids.

The chain is built from TRBV9 and TRBJ2-2, with D hard to call. Trimming removed 0 bases at V and 4 bases at J, with 13 bases between. CDR1 is SGDLS, CDR2 YYNGEE, per germline. The CDR3 contains 16 residues. Written as DNA, the CDR3 is TGTGCCAGCAGCGTAGCTACTGGGCAGATCACCGGGGAGCTGTTTTTT. This encodes CASSVATGQITGELFF.

The rearrangement links TRBV29-1 to TRBJ2-1, with 10 bases aligning to TRBD2. The CDR3 consists of 14 residues. Trimming cost V 7 bases and J 4 bases; bases outside gene matches: 7. Germline values: CDR1 SQVTM, CDR2 ANQGSEA. The CDR3 loop is CSADTSGAYNEQFF. The CDR3, as DNA: TGCAGCGCTGATACTAGCGGGGCTTACAATGAGCAGTTCTTC.

The DNA for the CDR3 is TGTGCCACCAGCACCAACCAATTCACTTTCTGGGGGGAAGAGACCCAGTACTTC. Translated, it gives CATSTNQFTFWGEETQYF. The chain combines TRBV15 with TRBJ2-5, with a possible D match to TRBD2 (6 bases). The V end was cut by 4 bases, the J end by 3 bases, with 24 bases between. This CDR3 comprises 18 residues. From germline, CDR1 is LNHNV and CDR2 YYDKDF (reference sequence).

J is TRBJ2-5 and V is TRBV15; the match to TRBD1 covers 7 bases. J gave up 5 bases and V 0 bases, and 24 bases lay outside the gene matches. The germline V gene encodes CDR1 LNHNV and CDR2 YYDKDF (reference sequence). The CDR3 is 21 residues long. The CDR3 loop reads CATSRDRTGSLGAGPEETQYF. The CDR3 DNA is TGTGCCACCAGCAGAGACAGGACAGGAAGCCTTGGTGCAGGGCCTGAGGAGACCCAGTACTTC.

This chain links TRBV30 with TRBJ2-2; maybe TRBD1 (7 bases). From germline, CDR1 is GTSNPN and CDR2 SVGIG (reference sequence). The length of the CDR3 is 15 residues. V lost 3 bases to trimming and J lost 4 bases, with 15 bases between them. This CDR3 is CAWSLEGAVTGELFF. For the CDR3, the DNA is TGTGCCTGGAGCCTGGAGGGGGCAGTCACCGGGGAGCTGTTTTTT.

This chain links TRBV28 with TRBJ1-4, with D unclear. This CDR3 contains 14 residues. Trimming left V 5 bases short and J 3 bases short, with 10 bases between. The germline CDR1 and CDR2 sequences are MDHEN and SYDVKM. CDR3 region: CASSPGRANEKLFF. The CDR3 DNA reads TGTGCCAGCAGTCCCGGGCGGGCTAATGAAAAACTGTTTTTT.

The chain links TRBV9 to TRBJ2-7, with 7 nucleotides matching TRBD2. Germline loops: CDR1 SGDLS, CDR2 YYNGEE. CDR3 length: 14 residues. V shed 4 bases and J 4 bases; nucleotides not matched to a gene: 8. CDR3 in DNA: TGTGCCAGCAGCAAAGCGGGGCCGCTATACGAGCAGTACTTC. Residues: CASSKAGPLYEQYF.